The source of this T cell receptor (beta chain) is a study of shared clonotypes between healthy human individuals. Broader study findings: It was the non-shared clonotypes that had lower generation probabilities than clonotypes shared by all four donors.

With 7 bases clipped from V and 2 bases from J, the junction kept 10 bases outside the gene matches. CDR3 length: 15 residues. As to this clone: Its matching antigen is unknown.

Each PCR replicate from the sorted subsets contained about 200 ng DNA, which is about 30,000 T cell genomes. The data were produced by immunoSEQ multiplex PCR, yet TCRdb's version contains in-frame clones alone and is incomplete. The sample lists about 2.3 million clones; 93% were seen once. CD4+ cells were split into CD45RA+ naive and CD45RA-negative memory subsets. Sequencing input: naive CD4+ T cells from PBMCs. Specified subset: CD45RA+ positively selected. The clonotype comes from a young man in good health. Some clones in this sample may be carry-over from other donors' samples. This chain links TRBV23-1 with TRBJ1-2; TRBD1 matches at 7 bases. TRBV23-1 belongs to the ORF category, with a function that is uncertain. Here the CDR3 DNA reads TGCGCCAGCATTCCCGTTGACAGGGCAAACTATGGCTACACCTTC. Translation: CASIPVDRANYGYTF.